These 21 T cell receptor beta chains were sequenced from one sample in a study of regulatory T cells in long-lasting Graves disease. The time point is: newly diagnosed GD, antithyroid drugs for less than 3 months. The TCR library was prepared using RNA isolated from PBMCs. With iRepertoire HTBI primers and Arm-PCR of CDR3 regions, TCR beta libraries were built. MiXCR, applied by TCRdb to the multiplex PCR reads, yields one record per CDR3 protein. The sample lists fewer than 500,000 distinct CDR3 sequences; around 15% were seen once. These same data were also listed under a study on T cells in Graves' hyperthyroidism and ophthalmopathy.

The sample here was peripheral blood mononuclear cells (PBMCs), taken at new diagnosis, from a patient treated with antithyroid drugs. All receptors come from a man between 35 and 55 years old with Graves disease.

CDR3 nucleotides: TGTGCCAGCAGTTTATATGCAACAGATACGCAGTATTTT. This gives the protein CASSLYATDTQYF. The chain carries TRBV27 and TRBJ2-3; D gene uncertain. The CDR3 is 13 amino acids. Germline V gene data show CDR1 as MNHEY and CDR2 as SMNVEV (reference sequence). Trimming left V 1 base short and J 3 bases short, with 5 bases between.

This clonotype was seen ten or more times. The V gene is TRBV11-2, the J gene TRBJ2-7, with TRBD2 matching over 8 bases. This CDR3 contains 15 residues. Germline V CDR1 and CDR2: SGHAT, FQNNGV. The J segment lost 1 base and the V segment lost 6 bases, leaving 8 bases of the junction unmatched. In nucleotides, the CDR3 is TGTGCCAGCAGTCAGGGGTCTAGCGGGTCCTACGAGCAGTACTTC. Translating it yields CASSQGSSGSYEQYF.

Many counts were recorded for this clonotype. This chain joins TRBV6-1 and TRBJ2-3; TRBD1 agrees at 8 bases. V was clipped by 9 bases and J by 2 bases; unmatched bases: 7. Germline assignment: CDR1 MNHNS and CDR2 SASEGT. This CDR3 spans 14 amino acids. This CDR3 is CASSRTGLTDTQYF. CDR3 DNA: TGTGCCAGTTCAAGGACAGGGCTCACAGATACGCAGTATTTT.

This clonotype was recorded many times. This chain uses TRBV6-1 with TRBJ1-1, with unresolved D. This CDR3 is built from 14 residues. Germline lookup yields CDR1 MNHNS and CDR2 SASEGT. Trimming stripped 5 bases from V and 1 base from J, with 11 bases between. The CDR3 DNA follows: TGTGCCAGCAGTCGCCCGGACTCGAACACTGAAGCTTTCTTT. Amino acid sequence: CASSRPDSNTEAFF.

This clonotype came up many times. This chain joins TRBV18 and TRBJ2-3; either TRBD1 or TRBD2 may fit D (5 bases each). Trimming removed 0 bases at V and 6 bases at J, with 16 bases between. The CDR3 has 16 residues. Germline V gene data show CDR1 as KGHSH and CDR2 as LQKENI. The CDR3 region has the DNA TGTGCCAGCTCACCACCATGGCCAGGGAGCTCGGATACGCAGTATTTT. It codes for CASSPPWPGSSDTQYF.

This clonotype was seen at least ten times. J is TRBJ1-1 and V is TRBV11-3, with TRBD1 matching 8 bases. The CDR3 is 14 amino acids. Germline V gene lookup returns CDR1 SGHNT and CDR2 YENEEA. V gave up 3 bases and J gave up 1 base; unmatched junction bases: 1. The CDR3 here is CASSFGQGNTEAFF. The CDR3 bases are TGTGCCAGCAGCTTCGGACAGGGGAACACTGAAGCTTTCTTT.

This clonotype was picked up many times. The chain links TRBV9 to TRBJ2-5; TRBD2 matches 10 bases. Germline V gives CDR1 SGDLS, CDR2 YYNGEE. The CDR3 sequence is 14 residues long. Losses at the gene ends were 4 bases for V and 4 bases for J; bases not matched to a gene: 4. CDR3 sequence reads: CASSRGLARETQYF. Written as DNA, the CDR3 is TGTGCCAGCAGCAGGGGACTAGCGAGAGAGACCCAGTACTTC.

V gene TRBV7-2 combines with J gene TRBJ2-1; 8 bases match TRBD2. This CDR3 region has 16 residues. Germline CDR1 reads SGHTA; CDR2 reads FQGNSA. With 3 bases clipped from V and 0 bases from J, the junction kept 4 bases outside the gene matches. CDR3 sequence: CASSFSGAPSYNEQFF. CDR3 DNA sequence: TGTGCCAGCAGCTTTAGCGGGGCACCCTCCTACAATGAGCAGTTCTTC. Drawing the rest from reference TRBV7-2 and TRBJ2-1, the complete variable domain is GAGVSQSPSNKVTEKGKDVELRCDPISGHTALYWYRQSLGQGLEFLIYFQGNSAPDKSGLPSDRFSAERTGGSVSTLTIQRTQQEDSAVYLCASSFSGAPSYNEQFFGPGTRLTVL.

The table lists this clonotype with a few counts. This chain connects TRBV20-1 to TRBJ1-3, with unresolved D. The germline V gene has CDR1 DFQATT and CDR2 SNEGSKA (reference sequence). This CDR3 contains 14 residues. The ends were cut back, 3 bases at V and 0 bases at J, with 9 bases in the middle. CDR3 nucleotides: TGCAGTGCTAGGGTACTAGACTCTGGAAACACCATATATTTT. Amino acid sequence: CSARVLDSGNTIYF.

This clonotype was seen repeatedly, ten times or more. The V and J genes are TRBV5-6 and TRBJ2-1; no definite D call. Trimming removed 2 bases at V and 5 bases at J, with 8 bases between. Germline V gene sequence: CDR1 SGHDT, CDR2 YYEEEE. The CDR3 covers 13 residues. The CDR3 sequence: CASSFGQHNEQFF. Written as DNA, the CDR3 is TGTGCCAGCAGCTTCGGCCAGCACAATGAGCAGTTCTTC.

This clonotype was found a few times. The chain links TRBV15 to TRBJ2-6, with 8 nucleotides matching TRBD1. The CDR3 has 19 amino acids. Per the germline V gene, CDR1 is LNHNV and CDR2 is YYDKDF (reference sequence). V was clipped by 1 base and J by 4 bases; unmatched bases: 12. CDR3 DNA: TGTGCCACCAGCAGAGGTCTTTCGGACAGGGAGGTCGGGGCCAACGTCCTGACTTTC. It specifies CATSRGLSDREVGANVLTF.

The chain carries TRBV7-9 and TRBJ2-2, with 7 positions matching TRBD1. With V trimmed by 4 bases and J by 6 bases, 8 bases remained unmatched. There are 15 residues in the CDR3. Germline V gene sequence: CDR1 SEHNR, CDR2 FQNEAQ (reference sequence). The CDR3 region is CASSSATGLPGELFF. The CDR3 DNA reads TGTGCCAGCAGCTCGGCGACAGGGTTACCCGGGGAGCTGTTTTTT.

This clonotype has at least ten counts. The chain uses TRBV6-1 and TRBJ1-5, with D unresolved. V lost 4 bases and J lost 0, with 28 bases in between. There are 21 residues in the CDR3. Looked up from germline, CDR1 is MNHNS and CDR2 is SASEGT. CDR3 loop: CASSARSKSGYAKYSNQPQHF. The CDR3 DNA reads TGTGCCAGCAGTGCCCGAAGCAAATCAGGATACGCTAAATATAGCAATCAGCCCCAGCATTTT.

This clonotype appeared a few times. The chain uses TRBV15 and TRBJ2-4, with a possible D match to TRBD2 (6 bases). The CDR3 consists of 17 residues. Germline V gene data show CDR1 as LNHNV and CDR2 as YYDKDF (reference sequence). V was clipped by 0 bases and J by 3 bases, with 15 bases between them. CDR3 in DNA: TGTGCCACCAGCAGAGATACGGCGGGATCCGGCAAAAACATTCAGTACTTC. Amino acid sequence: CATSRDTAGSGKNIQYF.

This clonotype was counted many times. CDR3: CASSWGDGYEQYF. The CDR3 nucleotides are TGCGCCAGCAGCTGGGGGGACGGCTACGAGCAGTACTTC. The J gene is TRBJ2-7, the V gene TRBV5-1; D possibly corresponds to TRBD2 (6 bases). CDR1 and CDR2 from the germline V gene are SGHRS and YFSETQ. The CDR3 has 13 residues. V shed 3 bases and J shed 3 bases, with 10 bases lying between them.

Regarding this clonotype: This may come from a read error, since a much larger clone is one base off. The genes are TRBV11-2 and TRBJ2-5, with D perhaps matching TRBD1 or TRBD2 (6 bases each). This CDR3 is 15 amino acids long. Trimming removed 1 base at V and 1 base at J, with 10 bases between. Germline values: CDR1 SGHAT, CDR2 FQNNGV. Here the CDR3 DNA reads TGTGCCAGCAGCTTAGTGGGGGGCATCCAAGAGACCCAGTACTTC. Protein: CASSLVGGIQETQYF.

The V and J genes are TRBV19 and TRBJ2-3; D ambiguous. CDR3 length equals 15 residues. The V gene's germline CDR1 is LNHDA and CDR2 SQIVND (reference sequence). Trimming removed 2 bases from V and 5 bases from J, with 14 bases in between. CDR3 bases: TGTGCCAGTAGTATATCCGATCATCCGGGAGATACGCAGTATTTT. This gives the protein CASSISDHPGDTQYF.

This clonotype was seen at least ten times. The chain couples TRBV7-9 to TRBJ2-7; possibly TRBD2 for D (6 bases). The CDR3 has 14 amino acids. Trimming stripped 8 bases from V and 2 bases from J, with 16 bases between. In germline, CDR1 is SEHNR, CDR2 FQNEAQ (reference sequence). The CDR3 sequence: CASGEEGGTYEQYF. CDR3 DNA sequence: TGTGCCAGCGGAGAAGAGGGAGGAACCTACGAGCAGTACTTC.

This clonotype was counted ten times or more. The chain employs TRBV12-3 or TRBV12-4 and TRBJ2-7; maybe TRBD2 (6 bases). CDR3 length: 14 residues. Trimming stripped 5 bases from V and 6 bases from J, with 17 bases between. The CDR3 is CASSVLAGPSEQYF. The CDR3 nucleotides are TGTGCCAGCAGTGTGCTCGCGGGGCCCAGCGAGCAGTACTTC.

This clonotype was seen many times. V usage is TRBV5-5 and J usage is TRBJ2-5; 8 bases are a match to TRBD2. V was pared by 3 bases and J by 6 bases, with 4 bases of the junction left unmatched. The CDR3 runs 13 residues. Germline CDR1 SGHKS, CDR2 YYEKEE (reference sequence). The CDR3 region has the DNA TGTGCCAGCAGCTCGGGACTAGAAAAGACCCAGTACTTC. Its protein is CASSSGLEKTQYF.

This clonotype was counted ten times or more. The rearrangement joins TRBV18 to TRBJ2-7; 8 bases agree with TRBD1. Germline loops: CDR1 KGHSH, CDR2 LQKENI. The CDR3 spans 14 residues. Unmatched junction bases numbered 2, after V lost 4 bases and J lost 0 bases. CDR3 residues: CASSQGQDSYEQYF. In DNA form, the CDR3 reads TGTGCCAGCTCACAGGGACAGGACTCCTACGAGCAGTACTTC.